The entry below gives a single T cell receptor (beta chain) sequence along with its context. This entry is derived from a study of cytomegalovirus exposure and HLA in healthy donors. Study overall: An earlier analysis identified under 130 million unique TCR beta sequences in about 200 million T cells.

This CDR3 region has 14 residues. Germline V gene sequence: CDR1 MNHEY, CDR2 SVGAGI. V shed 6 bases and J 8 bases; nucleotides not matched to a gene: 9. Both 60 Vbeta primers and 13 Jbeta primers went into the PCR. Assay: immunoSEQ multiplex PCR; the TCRdb copy retains only in-frame clones and omits some. In the table there are roughly 130,000 clones, around 65% of which are singletons. This sequence joins TRBV6-5 and TRBJ1-4; 7 bases line up with TRBD1. Sequencing was performed on PBMCs. The clonotype comes from a male donor in good health and CMV-seronegative. CDR3 sequence reads: CASRSTGDTEKLFF. Written as DNA, the CDR3 is TGTGCCAGCAGATCAACAGGGGACACCGAAAAACTGTTTTTT.